This T cell receptor beta chain is drawn from a study of CD8 T cells in ankylosing spondylitis. The CDR3 spans 16 residues. The germline CDR1 and CDR2 sequences are MNHNS and SASEGT. Trimming removed 9 bases from V and 5 bases from J, with 25 bases in between. Using its own MiXCR run on the 5' RACE reads, TCRdb lists one record per CDR3 protein. The profile shows roughly 280,000 distinct CDR3 sequences, roughly 20% of them singletons. Comments on this clonotype: Its antigen is not known.

Broader study findings: The authors reported significant enrichment of disease-linked clones in matched ankylosing spondylitis synovial fluid.

This clonotype originated in a male donor with ankylosing spondylitis or in good health (not recorded which). The sequenced sample was blood, either unsorted or a sorted T cell fraction (not recorded which). The V and J genes are TRBV6-1 and TRBJ2-5, with unresolved D. The CDR3 DNA is TGTGCCAGTTGCGAAAAGGGTGGTAGCATGAGGGAGACCCAGTACTTC. This translates into CASCEKGGSMRETQYF.